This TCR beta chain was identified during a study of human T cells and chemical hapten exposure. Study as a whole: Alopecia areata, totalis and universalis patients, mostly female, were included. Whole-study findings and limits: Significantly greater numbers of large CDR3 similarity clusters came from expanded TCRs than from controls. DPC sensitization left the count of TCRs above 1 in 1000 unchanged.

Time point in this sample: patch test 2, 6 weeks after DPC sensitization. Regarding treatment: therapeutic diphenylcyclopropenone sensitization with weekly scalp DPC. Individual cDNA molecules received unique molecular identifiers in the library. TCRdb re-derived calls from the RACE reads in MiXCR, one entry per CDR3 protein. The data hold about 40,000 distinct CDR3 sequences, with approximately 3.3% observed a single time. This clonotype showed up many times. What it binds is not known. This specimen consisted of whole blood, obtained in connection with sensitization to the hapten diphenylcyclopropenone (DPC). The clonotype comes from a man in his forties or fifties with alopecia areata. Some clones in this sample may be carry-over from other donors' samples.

The CDR3 loop reads CASSPTGTGTYGYTF. For the CDR3, the DNA is TGTGCCAGCAGCCCCACCGGTACAGGGACCTATGGCTACACCTTC. This rearrangement joins TRBV7-9 to TRBJ1-2; possibly TRBD1 for D (6 bases). The germline CDR1 and CDR2 sequences are SEHNR and FQNEAQ (reference sequence). The CDR3 spans 15 residues. The V and J ends lost 5 bases and 4 bases respectively, with 17 bases between them.